These 24 T cell receptor beta chains came from one sample sequenced in a study of T cell responses to AZD1222 COVID-19 vaccine. Using immunoSEQ multiplex PCR, the repertoire was profiled, and TCRdb retains in-frame clones only, with some absent. Of approximately 220,000 clones in the sample, 93% were seen once. Sequenced here: peripheral blood, sampled on day 0 of MenACWY control vaccination. These receptors were taken from an adult in good health.

The CDR3 DNA reads as TGTGCCAGTAGGGAGGACAGTCTCTATGGCTACACCTTC. Amino acids: CASREDSLYGYTF. The chain carries TRBV19 and TRBJ1-2; tentative D call: TRBD1 (6 bases). V lost 6 bases to trimming and J lost 4 bases, with 12 bases between them. CDR1 and CDR2 from the germline V gene are LNHDA and SQIVND (reference sequence). This CDR3 has 13 residues.

This clone turned up a few times. This rearrangement joins TRBV12-5 to TRBJ2-5; TRBD2 matches 10 bases. This CDR3 has 16 amino acids. Trimming cost V 3 bases and J 1 base; bases outside gene matches: 5. Germline V gene sequence: CDR1 LGHNT, CDR2 FRNRAP. The DNA for the CDR3 is TGTGCTAGTGGTTTCTCAGCGGGGGGGCCCCAAGAGACCCAGTACTTC. It is translated as CASGFSAGGPQETQYF.

The chain links TRBV12-3 or TRBV12-4 to TRBJ2-7, with unresolved D. CDR3 length equals 12 residues. Between the trimmed V and J ends, which lost 5 bases and 5 bases, there was a span of 10 bases. CDR3: CASSRGGHEQYF. CDR3 DNA sequence: TGTGCCAGCAGTCGAGGTGGGCACGAGCAGTACTTC.

This clone was seen more than once but under ten times. The rearrangement joins TRBV3-1 (or the pseudogene TRBV3-2) to TRBJ1-1; D perhaps matches TRBD1 (5 bases). V lost 8 bases to trimming and J lost 1 base, with 14 bases between them. The CDR3 runs to 14 residues. CDR1 is LGHDT and CDR2 is YNNKEL in the germline V gene (reference sequence). The CDR3 nucleotides are TGTGCCAGCGTCCCGGGGGATAGGAACACTGAAGCTTTCTTT. Amino acid sequence: CASVPGDRNTEAFF.

V is TRBV5-5 and J is TRBJ1-2; D gene ambiguous. The V gene lost 5 bases and the J gene lost 0 bases, with 14 bases spanning the gap. This CDR3 contains 15 residues. The V gene's germline CDR1 is SGHKS and CDR2 YYEKEE (reference sequence). In nucleotides, the CDR3 is TGTGCCAGCAGTACGGCGAGGAGGACTAACTATGGCTACACCTTC. This gives the protein CASSTARRTNYGYTF.

The chain links TRBV20-1 to TRBJ2-7; possible D gene TRBD1, 6 bases. The CDR3 is 12 residues long. Trimming cost V 8 bases and J 6 bases, with 17 bases left between them. Germline V gene lookup returns CDR1 DFQATT and CDR2 SNEGSKA (reference sequence). The CDR3: CSTSDFRGEQYF. The CDR3 DNA sequence: TGCAGTACAAGTGACTTCAGGGGCGAGCAGTACTTC.

The rearrangement joins TRBV14 to TRBJ2-5; unclear D gene. This CDR3 contains 12 residues. Germline CDR1 and CDR2: SGHDN and FVKESK. V lost 2 bases to trimming and J lost 4 bases, with 5 bases between them. This chain's CDR3 is CASSQIVETQYF. DNA of the CDR3: TGTGCCAGCAGCCAAATCGTAGAGACCCAGTACTTC.

The chain has TRBV5-1 and TRBJ1-3, with D perhaps TRBD1 (5 bases). Trimming left V 4 bases short and J 4 bases short, with 6 bases between. The CDR3 extends over 12 amino acids. Germline CDR1 and CDR2: SGHRS and YFSETQ. The CDR3 DNA follows: TGCGCCAGCAGCGGGGCGGGAAACACCATATATTTT. It is translated as CASSGAGNTIYF.

The V call is TRBV9, the J call TRBJ1-2; tentatively, D is TRBD1 (5 bases). This CDR3 region has 14 residues. Trimming shortened V by 3 bases and J by 4 bases, and 13 bases separated the two germline ends. Germline-derived CDR1 and CDR2 are SGDLS and YYNGEE. This CDR3 is CASSARGSFYGYTF. The CDR3 DNA reads TGTGCCAGCAGCGCAAGGGGATCCTTCTATGGCTACACCTTC.

V gene TRBV11-2 combines with J gene TRBJ2-1, with D maybe TRBD2 (6 bases). Germline-derived CDR1 and CDR2 are SGHAT and FQNNGV. The CDR3 contains 13 residues. Trimming pared 6 bases from V and 6 bases from J, leaving 12 bases between. As DNA, the CDR3 is TGTGCCAGCAGGCAGACTAGTTCCAATGAGCAGTTCTTC. Translating it yields CASRQTSSNEQFF. Full variable domain (outside the CDR3, taken from reference TRBV11-2 and TRBJ2-1): EAGVAQSPRYKIIEKRQSVAFWCNPISGHATLYWYQQILGQGPKLLIQFQNNGVVDDSQLPKDRFSAERLKGVDSTLKIQPAKLEDSAVYLCASRQTSSNEQFFGPGTRLTVL.

The chain combines TRBV21-1 with TRBJ2-7. TRBV21-1 is listed as a pseudogene. This CDR3 has 13 amino acids. CDR3 bases: TGTGCCAGCAGCAAAGAGGGCGCCTACGAGCAGTACTTC. Amino acid sequence: CASSKEGAYEQYF.

The V gene is TRBV11-2, the J gene TRBJ2-5, with D perhaps matching TRBD1 or TRBD2 (5 bases each). This CDR3 comprises 13 residues. Looked up from germline, CDR1 is SGHAT and CDR2 is FQNNGV. V was clipped by 8 bases and J by 2 bases, with 12 bases between them. This CDR3 reads CASSRGVQETQYF. The CDR3 bases are TGTGCCAGCTCCAGAGGGGTTCAAGAGACCCAGTACTTC.

This clone was detected once. This chain uses TRBV28 with TRBJ1-1, with TRBD1 as a possible D gene (6 bases). This CDR3 comprises 14 residues. Trimming took off 3 bases at V and 3 bases at J, with 11 bases between the two ends. Looked up from germline, CDR1 is MDHEN and CDR2 is SYDVKM. The CDR3 reads CASSLSQGDTEAFF. In nucleotides, the CDR3 is TGTGCCAGCAGTTTGTCACAGGGCGACACTGAAGCTTTCTTT.

The chain carries TRBV29-1 and TRBJ1-6; perhaps TRBD1 as D (5 bases). This CDR3 region has 13 residues. V was cut by 4 bases and J by 7 bases, with 11 bases left in between. Germline CDR1 is SQVTM and CDR2 is ANQGSEA. Written as DNA, the CDR3 is TGCAGCGTTGGAGGGACGCGGAATTCACCCCTCCACTTT. Its protein is CSVGGTRNSPLHF.

The CDR3 loop is CASSEVGRGANTGELFF. In DNA, the CDR3 is TGCGCCAGCAGTGAAGTAGGACGGGGTGCTAACACCGGGGAGCTGTTTTTT. V gene TRBV10-2 combines with J gene TRBJ2-2; weak D call: TRBD2 (5 bases). Trimming stripped 3 bases from V and 2 bases from J, with 16 bases between. Germline CDR1 WSHSY, CDR2 SAAADI. This CDR3 comprises 17 residues.

The chain combines TRBV4-2 with TRBJ2-3; 8 nucleotides align to TRBD2. V trimming: 5 bases; J trimming: 4 bases; junction bases outside the gene matches: 8. There are 15 residues in the CDR3. CDR1 LGHNA and CDR2 YNFKEQ come from the germline V gene. The CDR3 DNA reads TGTGCCAGCAGCTCGGATAGCGGGGAAGCAGATACGCAGTATTTT. Translated: CASSSDSGEADTQYF.

This chain uses TRBV24-1 with TRBJ2-1; D remains unclear. Trimming stripped 1 base from V and 6 bases from J, with 6 bases between. The V gene's germline CDR1 is KGHDR and CDR2 SFDVKD. The CDR3 has 13 residues. The DNA of the CDR3 is TGTGCCACCAGTGATTTCCAATCCAATGAGCAGTTCTTC. It specifies CATSDFQSNEQFF.

The genes are TRBV19 and TRBJ1-1, with a weak D call TRBD1 (5 bases). Germline lookup yields CDR1 LNHDA and CDR2 SQIVND (reference sequence). V was trimmed by 8 bases and J by 0 bases, leaving 10 bases between them. The CDR3 totals 13 residues. CDR3 residues: CASGGSVNTEAFF. CDR3 DNA sequence: TGTGCCAGTGGGGGATCTGTGAACACTGAAGCTTTCTTT.

This chain uses TRBV2 with TRBJ2-1; possible D gene TRBD2, 6 bases. Trimming took 7 bases from V and 6 from J, leaving 13 bases between them. CDR3 length equals 13 residues. The V gene's germline CDR1 is SNHLY and CDR2 FYNNEI. The CDR3 DNA reads as TGTGCCAGCAAGGGAGGACGGATCAATGAGCAGTTCTTC. It specifies CASKGGRINEQFF.

The V and J genes are TRBV14 and TRBJ2-1; D not certain. V was cut by 8 bases and J by 3 bases, with 11 bases left in between. Germline-derived CDR1 and CDR2 are SGHDN and FVKESK. This CDR3 spans 13 amino acids. The CDR3 DNA follows: TGTGCCAGCGCGACGACCAGCTACAATGAGCAGTTCTTC. Translation: CASATTSYNEQFF.

CDR3 coding DNA: TGTGCCAGCAGGACAGGGATGAACACTGAAGCTTTCTTT. Translating it yields CASRTGMNTEAFF. The V call is TRBV2, the J call TRBJ1-1; 7 bases map to TRBD1. The junction had 1 base not matched to a gene; V was cut back by 6 bases and J by 0 bases. Looked up from germline, CDR1 is SNHLY and CDR2 is FYNNEI. This CDR3 has 13 residues.

A few counts support this clone. The gene calls are TRBV23-1 and TRBJ1-1; TRBD1 agrees at 9 bases. TRBV23-1 carries the ORF label, with uncertain function. V was pared by 2 bases and J by 3 bases, with 16 bases of the junction left unmatched. The CDR3 spans 19 residues. In nucleotides, the CDR3 is TGCGCCAGCAGTCAAGGGTGGAGGGCCGGACAGGGGAGAGACACTGAAGCTTTCTTT. It encodes CASSQGWRAGQGRDTEAFF.

The chain uses TRBV24-1 and TRBJ1-2, with a tentative D call TRBD1 (5 bases). The CDR3 totals 14 residues. CDR1 is KGHDR and CDR2 is SFDVKD in the germline V gene. Trimming shortened V by 2 bases and J by 5 bases, and 11 bases separated the two germline ends. The CDR3, as DNA: TGTGCCACCAGTGATTCCCGGACACGGTATGGCTACACCTTC. Protein: CATSDSRTRYGYTF.

The chain couples TRBV30 to TRBJ2-3; TRBD1 or TRBD2 may be the D gene (6 bases each). The length of the CDR3 is 13 residues. The V gene lost 7 bases and the J gene lost 4 bases, with 15 bases spanning the gap. Germline values: CDR1 GTSNPN, CDR2 SVGIG (reference sequence). CDR3 protein: CAYSEGGADTQYF. CDR3 bases: TGTGCCTATAGCGAGGGGGGCGCAGATACGCAGTATTTT.